The rows below give T cell receptor beta chains drawn from one sample of a study of T cell responses to AZD1222 COVID-19 vaccine. TCRdb's copy holds only in-frame clones and misses some; the assay was immunoSEQ multiplex PCR. The sample yields about 190,000 clones, 85% to 95% seen once. The sample consisted of peripheral blood, taken on day 0 of AZD1222 vaccination. Every receptor here comes from an adult in good health. Each CDR3 is given with its conserved first and last residue.

v_gene,j_gene,CDR3aa
TRBV3-1/TRBV3-2,TRBJ1-1,CASSWDGLNTEAFF
TRBV6-5,TRBJ1-2,CASSRGTGANYGYTF
TRBV7-3,TRBJ1-2,CASSSPERAPKGDYGYTF
TRBV19,TRBJ1-5,CASSTPQGLNQPQHF
TRBV19,TRBJ1-4,CASKAGRIANEKLFF
TRBV3-1/TRBV3-2,TRBJ2-3,CASSQDGHSTDTQYF
TRBV7-9,TRBJ2-7,CASSPRGTYEQYF
TRBV5-5,TRBJ1-1,CASSWGGSSNTEAFF
TRBV12-5,TRBJ1-5,CASGPGLGAGQPQHF
TRBV13,TRBJ2-7,CASSSGIPSYEQYF
TRBV29-1,TRBJ1-1,CSGLRGLNTEAFF
TRBV27,TRBJ1-1,CASSLTDPGLSTEAFF
TRBV4-3,TRBJ1-5,CASSQEERQPQHF
TRBV25-1,TRBJ1-6,CASSEYKGHDSPLHF
TRBV21-1,TRBJ2-4,CASSKDELLAKNIQYF
TRBV30,TRBJ1-2,CAWSLLGQGAYGYTF
TRBV7-9,TRBJ1-1,CASSPRGTEAFF
TRBV20-1,TRBJ2-3,CSARGTDTQYF
TRBV11-3,TRBJ2-7,CASSLDSPRSVGFPGQYF
TRBV13,TRBJ1-3,CASSLGRAGSTGNTIYF
TRBV5-6,TRBJ2-3,CASSSTDTQYF
TRBV7-8,TRBJ1-2,CASSLVQGGYGYTF
TRBV11-2,TRBJ2-7,CASSLVPASYEQYF
TRBV7-3,TRBJ1-1,CASSLSMNTEAFF
TRBV5-6,TRBJ1-4,CASSLAPEGYEKLFF
TRBV6-5,TRBJ1-1,CASSYSPGQGSTEAFF
TRBV28,TRBJ1-2,CASSTGTTYGYTF
TRBV12-5,TRBJ1-1,CASAPDGGEAFF
TRBV5-1,TRBJ2-1,CASSLQGNDYNEQFF
TRBV19,TRBJ1-2,CASSIDPRPGGTKANYGYTF
TRBV3-1/TRBV3-2,TRBJ2-5,CASSQDSLKETQYF
TRBV7-9,TRBJ2-3,CASSLGSGGLGTDTQYF